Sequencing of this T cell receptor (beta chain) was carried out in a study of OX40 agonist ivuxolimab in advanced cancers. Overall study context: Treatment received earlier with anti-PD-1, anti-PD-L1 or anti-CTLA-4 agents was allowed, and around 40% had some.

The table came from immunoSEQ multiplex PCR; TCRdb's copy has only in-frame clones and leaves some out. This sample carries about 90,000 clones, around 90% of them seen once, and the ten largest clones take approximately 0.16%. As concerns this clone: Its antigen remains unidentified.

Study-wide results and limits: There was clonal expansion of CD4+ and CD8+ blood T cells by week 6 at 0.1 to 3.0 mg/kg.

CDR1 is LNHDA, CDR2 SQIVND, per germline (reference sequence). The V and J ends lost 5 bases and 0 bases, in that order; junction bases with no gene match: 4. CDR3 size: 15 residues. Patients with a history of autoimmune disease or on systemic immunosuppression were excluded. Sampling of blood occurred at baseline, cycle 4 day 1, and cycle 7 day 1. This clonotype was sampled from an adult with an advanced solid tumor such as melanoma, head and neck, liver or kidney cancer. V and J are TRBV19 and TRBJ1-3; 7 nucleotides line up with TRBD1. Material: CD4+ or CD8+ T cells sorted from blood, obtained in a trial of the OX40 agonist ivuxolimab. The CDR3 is CASSLQGSSGNTIYF. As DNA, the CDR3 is TGTGCCAGTAGTTTACAGGGGAGCTCTGGAAACACCATATATTTT.